These 26 T cell receptor beta chains originate from one sample sequenced in a study of blood T cells in healthy people across ages. Primers used in a second PCR of roughly 6 to 11 cycles were a sample-barcoded 5' primer and a J-beta primer mix. Each CDR3 protein gets one entry after TCRdb re-called the 5' RACE reads with MiXCR. Of about 1.7 million distinct CDR3 sequences detected, approximately 28% appear once; the ten largest clones hold about 8%. The specimen was blood. These receptors were collected from a woman in her 30s in good health.

This clonotype was detected ten times or more. The gene calls are TRBV9 and TRBJ2-5, with 7 bases aligning to TRBD1. CDR1 is SGDLS, CDR2 YYNGEE, per germline. V lost 4 bases and J lost 3; bases outside the gene matches: 18. This CDR3 comprises 18 residues. CDR3 coding DNA: TGTGCCAGCAGCCTAAACCCAGCGGCAGGGGGAGTTGAAGAGACCCAGTACTTC. Translated: CASSLNPAAGGVEETQYF.

This clonotype was counted many times. V usage is TRBV29-1 and J usage is TRBJ2-4, with D unclear. CDR3 length: 14 residues. Germline CDR1 SQVTM, CDR2 ANQGSEA. Trimming left V 4 bases short and J 0 bases short, with 10 bases between. The DNA for the CDR3 is TGCAGCGTTGTTGGGGTTACAGCCAAAAACATTCAGTACTTC. It codes for CSVVGVTAKNIQYF.

As for this clonotype: A much larger clone lies one base from this, so it may be a read error. J is TRBJ2-6 and V is TRBV20-1, with D possibly called TRBD1 or TRBD2 (5 bases each). This CDR3 spans 13 amino acids. The germline V gene encodes CDR1 DFQATT and CDR2 SNEGSKA (reference sequence). Here the CDR3 DNA reads TGCAGTGCTTACAGCTCCGGGGCCAACGTCCGGACTTTC. Translation gives CSAYSSGANVRTF.

CDR3 nucleotide sequence: TGCGCCAGCAGCCGGTCGACAGGACGTAATGAGCAGTTCTTC. Encoded protein: CASSRSTGRNEQFF. The J gene is TRBJ2-1, the V gene TRBV5-1; the D gene is possibly TRBD1 (6 bases). The CDR3 runs to 14 residues. From germline, CDR1 is SGHRS and CDR2 YFSETQ. V lost 4 bases, J lost 7 bases, and 15 bases lay in between.

Only a few counts were recorded for this clonotype. The gene calls are TRBV7-6 and TRBJ1-4; the D gene is possibly TRBD1 (5 bases). Germline V CDR1 and CDR2: SGHVS, FNYEAQ. The CDR3 is made up of 15 amino acids. V lost 8 bases to trimming and J lost 4 bases, with 17 bases between them. CDR3 loop: CASSDRTRFNEKLFF. CDR3 sequence (DNA): TGTGCCAGCTCAGACAGAACGAGATTTAATGAAAAACTGTTTTTT.

This clonotype was seen at least ten times. This sequence joins TRBV3-1 and TRBJ1-5; no reliable D call. The germline V and J ends were trimmed by 1 base and 1 base, with 5 bases remaining between them. The CDR3 consists of 14 residues. The germline CDR1 and CDR2 sequences are LGHDT and YNNKEL (reference sequence). This CDR3 is CASSQANSNQPQHF. CDR3 nucleotides: TGTGCCAGCAGCCAAGCGAACAGCAATCAGCCCCAGCATTTT.

The chain carries TRBV3-1 and TRBJ1-5; tentative D call: TRBD1 (6 bases). CDR1 and CDR2 from the germline V gene are LGHDT and YNNKEL (reference sequence). This CDR3 region has 15 residues. Trimming took 1 base from V and 6 from J, leaving 13 bases between them. The CDR3 region is CASSQAQGSPQPQHF. The CDR3, as DNA: TGTGCCAGCAGCCAAGCACAGGGCAGTCCTCAGCCCCAGCATTTT.

This clonotype has just a few counts. The rearrangement joins TRBV6-2 or TRBV6-3 to TRBJ2-1; TRBD2 matches 12 bases. There are 15 residues in the CDR3. CDR1 MNHEY and CDR2 SVGEGT come from the germline V gene. Trimming at V came to 6 bases and at J to 7 bases, leaving 7 bases not matched to a gene. CDR3: CASRPSGRAGNEQFF. CDR3 bases: TGTGCCAGCAGACCTAGCGGGAGGGCGGGTAATGAGCAGTTCTTC.

This clonotype was recorded a few times. The J gene is TRBJ2-1, the V gene TRBV24-1; D not resolved. The CDR3 extends over 14 amino acids. V gave up 3 bases and J gave up 6 bases, with 11 bases separating them. From germline, CDR1 is KGHDR and CDR2 SFDVKD. This CDR3 reads CATSDGMFSNEQFF. The DNA for the CDR3 is TGTGCCACCAGTGATGGGATGTTTAGCAATGAGCAGTTCTTC.

For the CDR3, the DNA is TGCGCCAGCAGCCAGAAGGACAGGGTTTCCTACGAGCAGTACTTC. Encoded protein: CASSQKDRVSYEQYF. This chain uses TRBV4-1 with TRBJ2-7; TRBD1 aligns across 8 bases. The CDR3 length is 15 residues. Trimming removed 3 bases from V and 1 base from J; junction bases left unmatched: 5. The germline CDR1 and CDR2 sequences are MGHRA and YSYEKL.

Comment on this clonotype: One base away lies a much larger clone, so this may be a sequencing read error. The chain recombines TRBV7-8 with TRBJ1-2; D gene uncertain. CDR3 length: 15 amino acids. Germline CDR1 and CDR2: SGHVS and FQNEAQ. The CDR3 region is CVSSSASPSYYGYTF. CDR3 in DNA: TGTGTCAGCAGTTCCGCCTCGCCGAGCTACTATGGCTACACCTTC.

This clonotype was counted at least ten times. The chain has TRBV29-1 and TRBJ2-5; D gene uncertain. Germline V gene sequence: CDR1 SQVTM, CDR2 ANQGSEA. The CDR3 is 10 residues long. V gave up 6 bases and J gave up 2 bases, with 4 bases separating them. This chain's CDR3 is CSVQQETQYF. CDR3 nucleotides: TGCAGCGTGCAACAAGAGACCCAGTACTTC. The whole variable domain, filled in from reference TRBV29-1 and TRBJ2-5, reads SAVISQKPSRDICQRGTSLTIQCQVDSQVTMMFWYRQQPGQSLTLIATANQGSEATYESGFVIDKFPISRPNLTFSTLTVSNMSPEDSSIYLCSVQQETQYFGPGTRLLVL.

V and J are TRBV29-1 and TRBJ1-6; D possibly corresponds to TRBD1 (5 bases). With 7 bases removed from V and 9 bases from J, the gap between germline ends came to 16 bases. The germline V gene has CDR1 SQVTM and CDR2 ANQGSEA. There are 13 residues in the CDR3. This CDR3 is CSAKPGPGSPLHF. Here the CDR3 DNA reads TGCAGCGCGAAGCCGGGGCCGGGTTCACCCCTCCACTTT.

This sequence joins TRBV2 and TRBJ1-1; no clear D gene. Germline loops: CDR1 SNHLY, CDR2 FYNNEI. V was cut by 2 bases and J by 5 bases, with 9 bases left in between. The CDR3 runs 13 residues. The CDR3 loop is CASSEQRYTEAFF. The CDR3 DNA reads as TGTGCCAGCAGTGAACAACGGTATACTGAAGCTTTCTTT.

This rearrangement joins TRBV5-1 to TRBJ1-5, with 9 bases aligning to TRBD1. This CDR3 is 15 amino acids long. Trimming removed 0 bases from V and 6 bases from J; junction bases left unmatched: 4. CDR1 and CDR2 (germline): SGHRS, YFSETQ. The CDR3 coding sequence is TGCGCCAGCAGCTTGGACTTGACAGGGGGTCAGCCCCAGCATTTT. It codes for CASSLDLTGGQPQHF.

This clonotype was counted ten times or more. The V gene is TRBV20-1, the J gene TRBJ2-1; D gene unclear. The CDR3 is made up of 15 amino acids. The V and J ends lost 5 bases and 5 bases respectively, with 19 bases between them. CDR1 and CDR2 (germline): DFQATT, SNEGSKA (reference sequence). The CDR3 nucleotides read TGCAGTGCTGTAACCCCCCACCCAGCAAACAATGAGCAGTTCTTC. This translates into CSAVTPHPANNEQFF.

A few counts support this clonotype. This rearrangement joins TRBV28 to TRBJ1-1; TRBD1 agrees at 9 bases. CDR3 size: 14 residues. In germline, CDR1 is MDHEN, CDR2 SYDVKM. V shed 7 bases and J 5 bases; nucleotides not matched to a gene: 8. The CDR3 bases are TGTGCCAGCACGCCCTACAGGGGGCTTACTGAAGCTTTCTTT. Protein sequence: CASTPYRGLTEAFF.

This clonotype was seen at least ten times. V gene TRBV20-1 combines with J gene TRBJ2-1; 11 bases line up with TRBD2. This CDR3 contains 15 residues. The germline V gene has CDR1 DFQATT and CDR2 SNEGSKA (reference sequence). The ends lost 5 bases at V and 9 bases at J; junction bases unmatched: 12. CDR3 sequence: CSAVFLAGGKGEQFF. The DNA for the CDR3 is TGCAGTGCTGTGTTCCTAGCGGGGGGAAAGGGTGAGCAGTTCTTC.

This clonotype was found many times. This chain joins TRBV5-1 and TRBJ2-7; tentative D call: TRBD2 (5 bases). CDR3 length: 16 amino acids. With 0 bases removed from V and 5 bases from J, the gap between germline ends came to 18 bases. CDR1 SGHRS and CDR2 YFSETQ come from the germline V gene. CDR3 residues: CASSLESSVVGNEQYF. In DNA form, the CDR3 reads TGCGCCAGCAGCTTGGAGAGTAGCGTGGTAGGAAACGAGCAGTACTTC.

As concerns this clonotype: This could be a read error, since a much larger clone is one nucleotide away. The V call is TRBV3-1, the J call TRBJ1-5, with TRBD1 matching over 8 bases. The CDR3 totals 13 residues. Germline lookup yields CDR1 LGHDT and CDR2 YNNKEL (reference sequence). CDR3 sequence: CVSSPTGDQPQHF. CDR3 DNA: TGTGTCAGCAGCCCGACAGGGGATCAGCCCCAGCATTTT. Filled out from reference TRBV3-1 and TRBJ1-5, the complete variable domain reads DTAVSQTPKYLVTQMGNDKSIKCEQNLGHDTMYWYKQDSKKFLKIMFSYNNKELIINETVPNRFSPKSPDKAHLNLHINSLELGDSAVYFCVSSPTGDQPQHFGDGTRLSIL.

The chain's CDR3 is CATSYRQGADTQYF. The CDR3 coding sequence is TGTGCCACCAGCTACCGACAAGGGGCAGATACGCAGTATTTT. The gene calls are TRBV15 and TRBJ2-3, with a weak D call TRBD1 (5 bases). Trimming took 5 bases from V and 4 from J, leaving 13 bases between them. Germline V gene lookup returns CDR1 LNHNV and CDR2 YYDKDF (reference sequence). This CDR3 has 14 residues.

This clonotype was picked up one time. The junction does not match germline at one end; this may be a read error. This chain joins TRBV12-3 or TRBV12-4 and TRBJ2-5, with TRBD2 as a possible D gene (6 bases). The CDR3 runs to 14 residues. This chain's CDR3 is CASSYAGRQETQDF. CDR3 nucleotides: TGTGCCAGCAGTTATGCGGGGAGGCAAGAGACCCAGGACTTC.

This clonotype was seen repeatedly, ten times or more. The chain uses TRBV5-1 and TRBJ1-4; TRBD1 aligns across 8 bases. There are 14 residues in the CDR3. The germline CDR1 and CDR2 sequences are SGHRS and YFSETQ. V shed 2 bases and J 8 bases; nucleotides not matched to a gene: 5. Here the CDR3 reads CASSFGRGREKLFF. The CDR3 DNA sequence: TGCGCCAGCAGCTTTGGCAGGGGGCGAGAAAAACTGTTTTTT.

This clonotype turned up a few times. The rearrangement uses TRBV10-3 and TRBJ2-3; D is possibly TRBD1 or TRBD2 (7 bases each). Per the germline V gene, CDR1 is ENHRY and CDR2 is SYGVKD. The V gene lost 2 bases and the J gene lost 1 base, with 13 bases spanning the gap. This CDR3 contains 16 residues. CDR3 region: CAISEPQGGGTDTQYF. In DNA, the CDR3 is TGTGCCATCAGTGAGCCCCAGGGGGGGGGCACAGATACGCAGTATTTT.

In its sample, this clonotype was seen many times. The chain couples TRBV10-3 to TRBJ2-5, with D hard to call. Germline CDR1 is ENHRY and CDR2 is SYGVKD. This CDR3 contains 13 residues. Trimming cost V 0 bases and J 5 bases, with 7 bases left between them. CDR3 sequence (DNA): TGTGCCATCAGTGAGTCAGTTGGGGAGACCCAGTACTTC. Its translation is CAISESVGETQYF.

Here the CDR3 DNA reads TGCGCCAGCAGCTTGGACGGACAGGGAACAAACACTGAAGCTTTCTTT. As protein: CASSLDGQGTNTEAFF. The rearrangement links TRBV5-1 to TRBJ1-1; 8 nucleotides match TRBD1. This CDR3 comprises 16 residues. The ends lost 0 bases at V and 2 bases at J; junction bases unmatched: 6. Germline V gives CDR1 SGHRS, CDR2 YFSETQ. Filled out from reference TRBV5-1 and TRBJ1-1, the complete variable domain reads KAGVTQTPRYLIKTRGQQVTLSCSPISGHRSVSWYQQTPGQGLQFLFEYFSETQRNKGNFPGRFSGRQFSNSRSEMNVSTLELGDSALYLCASSLDGQGTNTEAFFGQGTRLTVV.